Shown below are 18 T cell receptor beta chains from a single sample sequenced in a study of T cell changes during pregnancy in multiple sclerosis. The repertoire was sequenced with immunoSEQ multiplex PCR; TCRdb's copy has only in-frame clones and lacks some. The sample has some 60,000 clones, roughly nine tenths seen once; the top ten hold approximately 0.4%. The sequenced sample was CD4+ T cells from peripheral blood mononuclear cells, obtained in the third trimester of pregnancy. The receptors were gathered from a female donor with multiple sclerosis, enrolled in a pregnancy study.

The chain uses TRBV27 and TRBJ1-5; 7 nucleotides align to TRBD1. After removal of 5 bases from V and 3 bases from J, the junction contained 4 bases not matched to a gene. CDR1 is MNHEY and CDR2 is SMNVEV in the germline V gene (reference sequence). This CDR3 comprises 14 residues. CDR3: CASSRTGINQPQHF. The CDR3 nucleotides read TGTGCCAGCAGTCGGACAGGAATCAATCAGCCCCAGCATTTT.

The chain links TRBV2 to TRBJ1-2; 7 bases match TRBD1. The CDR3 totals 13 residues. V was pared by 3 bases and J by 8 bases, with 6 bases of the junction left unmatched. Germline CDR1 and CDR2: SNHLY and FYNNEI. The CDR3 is CASSDRQGQGYTF. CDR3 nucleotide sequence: TGTGCCAGCAGTGATAGACAGGGTCAAGGCTACACCTTC.

CDR3 bases: TGTGCCAGCAGCCCGTGGACAGGGAAGGGCACTGAAGCTTTCTTT. It specifies CASSPWTGKGTEAFF. The V gene is TRBV11-2, the J gene TRBJ1-1, with 8 bases lining up with TRBD1. The germline V gene encodes CDR1 SGHAT and CDR2 FQNNGV. Trimming removed 5 bases from V and 4 bases from J; junction bases left unmatched: 9. This CDR3 contains 15 residues.

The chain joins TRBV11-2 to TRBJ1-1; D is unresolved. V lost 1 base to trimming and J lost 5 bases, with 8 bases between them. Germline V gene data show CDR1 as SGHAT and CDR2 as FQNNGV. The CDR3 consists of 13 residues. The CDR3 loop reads CASSLGAGTEAFF. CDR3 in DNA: TGTGCCAGCAGCTTAGGGGCGGGTACTGAAGCTTTCTTT.

The CDR3 nucleotides are TGTGCCAGTAGCGGACAGGGAGGGAACGAGCAGTACTTC. Translation: CASSGQGGNEQYF. The rearrangement links TRBV19 to TRBJ2-7; D may be TRBD1 (8 bases). The V end was cut by 6 bases, the J end by 5 bases, with 14 bases between. The germline CDR1 and CDR2 sequences are LNHDA and SQIVND (reference sequence). The CDR3 loop spans 13 amino acids. Combining the CDR3 with reference TRBV19 and TRBJ2-7 gives the whole variable domain DGGITQSPKYLFRKEGQNVTLSCEQNLNHDAMYWYRQDPGQGLRLIYYSQIVNDFQKGDIAEGYSVSREKKESFPLTVTSAQKNPTAFYLCASSGQGGNEQYFGPGTRLTVT.

The CDR3 spells CASSLSKGTNEKLFF. The CDR3 coding sequence is TGTGCCAGCAGCTTATCCAAGGGGACTAATGAAAAACTGTTTTTT. V and J are TRBV7-9 and TRBJ1-4; tentative D call: TRBD1 (5 bases). V gave up 2 bases and J gave up 2 bases, with 9 bases separating them. The CDR3 totals 15 residues. Germline V gene data show CDR1 as SEHNR and CDR2 as FQNEAQ (reference sequence).

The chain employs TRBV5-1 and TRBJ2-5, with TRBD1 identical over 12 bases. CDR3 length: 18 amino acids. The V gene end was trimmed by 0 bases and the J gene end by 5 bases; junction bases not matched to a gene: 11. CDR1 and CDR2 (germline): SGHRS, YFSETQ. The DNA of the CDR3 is TGCGCCAGCAGCTTGGCTCCCGGGACAGGGGGCGCGGGTGAGACCCAGTACTTC. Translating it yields CASSLAPGTGGAGETQYF.

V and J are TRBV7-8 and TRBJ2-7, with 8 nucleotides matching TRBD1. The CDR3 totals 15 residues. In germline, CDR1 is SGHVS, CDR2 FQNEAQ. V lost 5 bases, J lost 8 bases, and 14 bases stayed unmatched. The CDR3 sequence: CASSSTQGVALKQYF. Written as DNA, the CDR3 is TGTGCCAGCAGCAGCACACAGGGGGTAGCCTTAAAGCAGTACTTC.

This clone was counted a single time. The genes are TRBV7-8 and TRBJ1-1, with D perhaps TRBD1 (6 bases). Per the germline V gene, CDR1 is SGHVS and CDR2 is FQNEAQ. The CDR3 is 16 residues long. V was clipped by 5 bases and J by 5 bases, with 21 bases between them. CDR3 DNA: TGTGCCAGCAGCCAGCGACAGGCGGTGGGAAAGACTGAAGCTTTCTTT. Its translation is CASSQRQAVGKTEAFF. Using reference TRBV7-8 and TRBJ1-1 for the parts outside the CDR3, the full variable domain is GAGVSQSPRYKVAKRGQDVALRCDPISGHVSLFWYQQALGQGPEFLTYFQNEAQLDKSGLPSDRFFAERPEGSVSTLKIQRTQQEDSAVYLCASSQRQAVGKTEAFFGQGTRLTVV.

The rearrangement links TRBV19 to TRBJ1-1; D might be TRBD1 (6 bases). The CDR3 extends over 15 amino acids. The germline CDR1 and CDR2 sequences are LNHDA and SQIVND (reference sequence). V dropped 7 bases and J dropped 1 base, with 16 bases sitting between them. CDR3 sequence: CASTATGKSNTEAFF. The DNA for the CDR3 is TGTGCCAGTACCGCTACAGGGAAGTCGAACACTGAAGCTTTCTTT.

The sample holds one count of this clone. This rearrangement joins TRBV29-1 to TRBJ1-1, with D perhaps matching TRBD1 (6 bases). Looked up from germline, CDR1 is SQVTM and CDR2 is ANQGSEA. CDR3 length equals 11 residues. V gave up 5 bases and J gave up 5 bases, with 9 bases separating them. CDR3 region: CSVSTGTEAFF. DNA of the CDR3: TGCAGCGTTTCTACAGGGACTGAAGCTTTCTTT.

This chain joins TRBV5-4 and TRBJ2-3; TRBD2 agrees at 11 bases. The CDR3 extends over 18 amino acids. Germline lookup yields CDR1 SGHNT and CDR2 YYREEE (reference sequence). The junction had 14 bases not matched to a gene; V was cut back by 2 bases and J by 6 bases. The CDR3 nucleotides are TGTGCCAGCAGCTTCGGGCTGACGGGACTAGCGGAGGGGGATACGCAGTATTTT. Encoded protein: CASSFGLTGLAEGDTQYF.

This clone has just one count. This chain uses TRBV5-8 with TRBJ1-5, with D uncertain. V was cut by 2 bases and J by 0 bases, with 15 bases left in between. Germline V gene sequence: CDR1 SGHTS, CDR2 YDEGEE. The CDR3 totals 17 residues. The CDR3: CASSLGEGTHSNQPQHF. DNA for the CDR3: TGTGCCAGCAGCTTAGGCGAGGGAACGCATAGCAATCAGCCCCAGCATTTT.

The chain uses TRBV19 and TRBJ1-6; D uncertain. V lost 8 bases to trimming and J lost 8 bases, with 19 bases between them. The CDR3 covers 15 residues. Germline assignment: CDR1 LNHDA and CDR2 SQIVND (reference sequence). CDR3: CASHYGVDADSPLHF. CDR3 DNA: TGTGCCAGTCACTACGGGGTGGACGCGGATTCACCCCTCCACTTT.

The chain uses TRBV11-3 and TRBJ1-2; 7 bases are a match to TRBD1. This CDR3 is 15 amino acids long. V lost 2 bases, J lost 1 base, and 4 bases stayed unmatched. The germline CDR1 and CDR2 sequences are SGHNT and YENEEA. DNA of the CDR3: TGTGCCAGCAGCTTAACAGGGGAAGGTAACTATGGCTACACCTTC. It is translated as CASSLTGEGNYGYTF.

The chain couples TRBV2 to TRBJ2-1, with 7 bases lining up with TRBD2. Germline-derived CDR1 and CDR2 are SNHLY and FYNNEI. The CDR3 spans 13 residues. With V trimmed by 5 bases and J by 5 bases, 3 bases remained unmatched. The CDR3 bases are TGTGCCAGCAGTTTGGGGAGGGACAATGAGCAGTTCTTC. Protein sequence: CASSLGRDNEQFF.

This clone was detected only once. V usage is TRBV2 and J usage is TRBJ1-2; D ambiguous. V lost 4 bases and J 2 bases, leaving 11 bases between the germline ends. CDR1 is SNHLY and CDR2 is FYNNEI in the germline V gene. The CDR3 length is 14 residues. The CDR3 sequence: CASSALRQNYGYTF. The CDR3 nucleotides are TGTGCCAGCAGTGCGCTGAGGCAGAACTATGGCTACACCTTC.

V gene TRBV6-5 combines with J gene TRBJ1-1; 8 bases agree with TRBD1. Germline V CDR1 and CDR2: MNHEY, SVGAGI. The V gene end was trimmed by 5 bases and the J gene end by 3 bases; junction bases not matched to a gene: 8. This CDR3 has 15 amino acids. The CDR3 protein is CASSTLDRGDTEAFF. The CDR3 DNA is TGTGCCAGCAGTACCCTTGACAGGGGCGACACTGAAGCTTTCTTT.